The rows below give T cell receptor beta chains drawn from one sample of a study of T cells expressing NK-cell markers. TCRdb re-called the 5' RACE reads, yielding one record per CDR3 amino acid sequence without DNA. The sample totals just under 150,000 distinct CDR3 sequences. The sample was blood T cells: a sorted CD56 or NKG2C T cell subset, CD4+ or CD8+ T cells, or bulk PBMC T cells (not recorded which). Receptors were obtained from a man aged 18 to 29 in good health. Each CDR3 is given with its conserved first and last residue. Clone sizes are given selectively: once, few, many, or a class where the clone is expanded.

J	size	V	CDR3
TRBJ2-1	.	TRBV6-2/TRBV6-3	CASSPGLAGLLDEQFF
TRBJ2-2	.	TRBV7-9	CASSLPAQGSITGELFF
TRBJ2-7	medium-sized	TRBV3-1	CASSQERTDYEQYF
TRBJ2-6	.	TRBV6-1	CASTAWTGNLGANVLTF
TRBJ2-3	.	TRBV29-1	CSVDHGITDTQYF
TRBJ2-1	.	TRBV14	CASSQIFMGLNNEQFF
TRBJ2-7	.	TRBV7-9	CASSLGAIGGISYEQYF
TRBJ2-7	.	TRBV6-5	CASSYSNRDMSSYEQYF
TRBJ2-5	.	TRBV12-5	CASGTGGTEQETQYF
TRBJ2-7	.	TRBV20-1	CSVRTTDSYEQYF
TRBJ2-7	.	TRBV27	CASSSIQGPSYYEQYF
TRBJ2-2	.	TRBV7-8	CASRRDVTGELFF
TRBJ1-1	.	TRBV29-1	CSVEDRAARPEAFF
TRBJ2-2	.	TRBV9	CASSVNRDRVTGELFF
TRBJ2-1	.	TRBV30	CAWSVNLVSIEQFF
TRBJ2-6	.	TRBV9	CASSPSGSGANVLTF
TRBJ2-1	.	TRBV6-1	CASSDRQGALNEQFF
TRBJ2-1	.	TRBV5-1	CASSLAPDRNNEQFF
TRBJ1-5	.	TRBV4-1	CASSQSSASNQPQHF
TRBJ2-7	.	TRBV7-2	CASSLRGLAGGPSYEQYF
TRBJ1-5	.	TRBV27	CASSPLGQGDQPQHF
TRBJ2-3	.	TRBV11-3	CASRERQGAGDTQYF
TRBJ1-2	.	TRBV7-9	CASSAYTRDTHGYGYTF
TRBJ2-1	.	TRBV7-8	CASSYIRDGSYNEQFF
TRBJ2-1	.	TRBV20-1	CSARREDEQFF
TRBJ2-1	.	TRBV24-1	CATSGTTNNEQFF
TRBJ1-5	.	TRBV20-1	CSARDRVSQPQHF
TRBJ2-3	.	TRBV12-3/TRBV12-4	CASSLVGLVPPDTQYF
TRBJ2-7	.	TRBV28	CASSLRGLAYEQYF
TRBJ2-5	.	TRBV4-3	CASSPSLGWETQYF
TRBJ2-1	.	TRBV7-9	CASSLRLSSSHEQFF
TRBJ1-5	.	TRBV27	CASSSRTGESNQPQHF
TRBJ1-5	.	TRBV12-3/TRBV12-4	CASSLALWEGQGFYSNQPQHF
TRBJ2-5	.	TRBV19	CASSKGLAGVVETQYF
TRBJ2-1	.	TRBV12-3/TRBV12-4	CASYQTGIGYNEQFF
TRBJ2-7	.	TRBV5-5	CASSLQTFSDEQYF
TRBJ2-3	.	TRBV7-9	CASSTGGASSTDTQYF
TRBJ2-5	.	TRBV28	CASSLSLTSLDQETQYF
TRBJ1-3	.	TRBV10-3	CAISEPGVTGNTIYF
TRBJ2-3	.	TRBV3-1	CASSQDLNSLLTDTQYF
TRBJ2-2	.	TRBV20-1	CSARVGGLSGELFF
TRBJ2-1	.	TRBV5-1	CASSRTDEQFF
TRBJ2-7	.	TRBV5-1	CASRLMGGDYEQYF
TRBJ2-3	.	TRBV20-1	CSARAGTSGRRSTDTQYF
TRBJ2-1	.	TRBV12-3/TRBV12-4	CASSTSRASHEQFF
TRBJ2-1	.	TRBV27	CASSFLITSGPRNEQFF
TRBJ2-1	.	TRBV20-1	CSARDPGLAGRLAYNEQFF
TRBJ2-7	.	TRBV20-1	CSARDSRNRASYEQYF
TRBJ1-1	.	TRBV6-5	CASSYRGTGNTEAFF
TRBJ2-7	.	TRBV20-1	CSASPYRTYYVEQYF
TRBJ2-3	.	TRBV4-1	CASSPGITDTQYF
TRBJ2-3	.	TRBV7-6	CASSLMTDTQYF
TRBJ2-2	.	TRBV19	CASSLAPGGNTGELFF
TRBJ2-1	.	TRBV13	CASTHGKGEQNEQFF
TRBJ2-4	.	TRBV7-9	CASSLGAGMSYF
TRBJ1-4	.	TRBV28	CASSKLDRGPATNEKLFF
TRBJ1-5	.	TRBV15	CATSRVLGSQPQHF
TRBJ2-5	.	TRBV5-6	CASSLAGVAETQYF
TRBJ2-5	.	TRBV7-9	CASSLGPHQETQYF
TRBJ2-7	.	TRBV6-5	CASRKDSLEQYF